One and the same sample provided the 11 T cell receptor beta chains below, sequenced in a study of T cell clonotyping in hematopoietic cell transplantation listed by TCRdb under 2021. The library came from the immunoSEQ multiplex PCR assay. This is the immuneACCESS table as TCRdb keeps it, with only in-frame sequences that have V and J called. A part of the clones is gone; compared with another copy, unresolved V genes explain less than half, and the rest is unexplained. The table for this sample lists about 8,700 clones; 85% of them were counted only once. The ten largest clones capture 30% to 35% of the sample. Taken with the paper, the label for time point translates to: 180 days after allo-HCT. The starting material was PBMCs, obtained 180 days after allogeneic stem cell transplant. These receptors were taken from a female patient in her 30s who had an allogeneic stem cell transplant, so the T cells may come from the graft donor. Some clones in this sample may be carry-over from other donors' samples.

J is TRBJ1-2 and V is TRBV30; TRBD1 matches at 9 bases. The CDR3 consists of 14 residues. Germline values: CDR1 GTSNPN, CDR2 SVGIG (reference sequence). V gave up 5 bases and J gave up 8 bases; unmatched junction bases: 12. The CDR3 DNA reads TGTGCCTGGGGGACAGGGCTCCCCCGCCGGGGCTACACCTTC. It yields the protein CAWGTGLPRRGYTF.

The chain is built from TRBV4-3 and TRBJ1-6; 9 nucleotides align to TRBD1. V lost 0 bases, J lost 10 bases, and 7 bases stayed unmatched. The CDR3 contains 16 residues. CDR1 and CDR2 (germline): LGHNA, YSLEER. CDR3 sequence: CASSQDSGTGFSPLHF. DNA of the CDR3: TGCGCCAGCAGCCAAGATTCGGGGACAGGGTTCTCACCCCTCCACTTT.

As regards this clone: A junction end diverges from the germline sequence, so it may reflect a read error. The rearrangement joins TRBV5-6 to TRBJ2-7; possibly TRBD1 for D (5 bases). The CDR3 contains 11 residues. Germline V gene sequence: CDR1 SGHDT, CDR2 YYEEEE. The CDR3 bases are TGTGCCAGCAGCTCAAGACAGATACGTTCGTTC. It yields the protein CASSSRQIRSF.

The chain is built from TRBV6-1 and TRBJ2-7, with 8 positions matching TRBD1. In germline, CDR1 is MNHNS, CDR2 SASEGT. V trimming: 5 bases; J trimming: 4 bases; junction bases outside the gene matches: 7. The CDR3 sequence is 14 residues long. The CDR3: CASSRDRSGYEQYF. In DNA form, the CDR3 reads TGTGCCAGCAGTAGGGACAGGAGCGGGTACGAGCAGTACTTC.

V and J are TRBV9 and TRBJ1-2; D is unresolved. This CDR3 comprises 13 residues. Trimming left V 0 bases short and J 2 bases short, with 5 bases between. CDR1 SGDLS and CDR2 YYNGEE come from the germline V gene. The CDR3: CASSVEGNYGYTF. The CDR3 bases are TGTGCCAGCAGCGTAGAAGGAAACTATGGCTACACCTTC.

This chain uses TRBV5-4 with TRBJ2-7, with 10 positions matching TRBD1. Germline V gene data show CDR1 as SGHNT and CDR2 as YYREEE (reference sequence). V dropped 0 bases and J dropped 4; count of bases not matched to a gene: 7. The CDR3 runs to 16 residues. The CDR3 sequence is CASSLGVGQGFYEQYF. CDR3 bases: TGTGCCAGCAGCTTGGGTGTGGGACAGGGGTTTTACGAGCAGTACTTC.

The V call is TRBV29-1, the J call TRBJ1-1; 9 bases fit TRBD1. Germline V gives CDR1 SQVTM, CDR2 ANQGSEA. V lost 7 bases, J lost 6 bases, and 6 bases stayed unmatched. CDR3 length equals 12 residues. The CDR3 reads CSGQQGASEAFF. Written as DNA, the CDR3 is TGCAGCGGACAACAGGGGGCCTCTGAAGCTTTCTTT.

The chain uses TRBV9 and TRBJ2-5; D is undetermined. This CDR3 is built from 15 residues. Trimming pared 0 bases from V and 5 bases from J, leaving 14 bases between. Per germline, CDR1 SGDLS and CDR2 YYNGEE. The CDR3 loop reads CASSVGLSPQETQYF. The CDR3 nucleotides are TGTGCCAGCAGCGTAGGTTTATCACCTCAGGAGACCCAGTACTTC. Full variable domain (outside the CDR3, taken from reference TRBV9 and TRBJ2-5): DSGVTQTPKHLITATGQRVTLRCSPRSGDLSVYWYQQSLDQGLQFLIQYYNGEERAKGNILERFSAQQFPDLHSELNLSSLELGDSALYFCASSVGLSPQETQYFGPGTRLLVL.

This clone was counted a few times. The gene calls are TRBV11-2 and TRBJ1-2; the D is unclear. Germline-derived CDR1 and CDR2 are SGHAT and FQNNGV. The V gene lost 6 bases and the J gene lost 4 bases, with 9 bases spanning the gap. The CDR3 is made up of 12 amino acids. CDR3 coding DNA: TGTGCCAGCAGTCCTCGGGTCTATGGCTACACCTTC. Encoded protein: CASSPRVYGYTF.

This rearrangement joins TRBV29-1 to TRBJ1-2; D gene ambiguous. The CDR3 covers 14 residues. Germline V gene sequence: CDR1 SQVTM, CDR2 ANQGSEA. With 3 bases removed from V and 3 bases from J, the gap between germline ends came to 14 bases. CDR3 amino acids: CSVETSIPYYGYTF. CDR3 sequence (DNA): TGCAGCGTTGAGACTTCAATTCCGTACTATGGCTACACCTTC.

The V call is TRBV6-5, the J call TRBJ1-6; 7 nucleotides agree with TRBD1. Germline V gene lookup returns CDR1 MNHEY and CDR2 SVGAGI. The ends lost 6 bases at V and 9 bases at J; junction bases unmatched: 11. This CDR3 has 15 amino acids. CDR3 sequence: CASSYMTGRSSPLHF. CDR3 coding DNA: TGTGCCAGCAGCTATATGACAGGGAGGAGTTCACCCCTCCACTTT.